These 7 T cell receptor beta chains were all obtained from the same sample, sequenced in a study of blood T cell repertoires in COVID-19. The method was immunoSEQ multiplex PCR; TCRdb's version includes in-frame clones alone and lacks a portion of them. The sample records approximately 270,000 clones, approximately 83% being singletons. Sequences were obtained from PBMCs or T cells enriched from blood (not recorded which). The receptors derive from a woman between 45 and 65 years old who had recovered from COVID-19.

The chain combines TRBV6-5 with TRBJ1-5; weak D call: TRBD1 (5 bases). The CDR3 has 15 residues. With 8 bases removed from V and 3 bases from J, the gap between germline ends came to 17 bases. Germline V gene sequence: CDR1 MNHEY, CDR2 SVGAGI. CDR3 protein: CASSPKGQNNQPQHF. The CDR3, as DNA: TGTGCCAGCTCCCCAAAGGGGCAGAACAATCAGCCCCAGCATTTT.

The rearrangement joins TRBV18 to TRBJ2-3, with TRBD1 matching over 8 bases. The length of the CDR3 is 16 residues. Germline values: CDR1 KGHSH, CDR2 LQKENI. The junction had 6 bases not matched to a gene; V was cut back by 0 bases and J by 4 bases. The CDR3 DNA is TGTGCCAGCTCACCACCGGGCAGGGGGCTTGCAGATACGCAGTATTTT. This codes for CASSPPGRGLADTQYF.

This clone has a handful of counts. The rearrangement uses TRBV19 and TRBJ2-2, with D possibly TRBD1 on 6 matching bases. The CDR3 spans 15 residues. Trimming removed 3 bases at V and 5 bases at J, with 13 bases between. Germline V gene lookup returns CDR1 LNHDA and CDR2 SQIVND (reference sequence). In DNA form, the CDR3 reads TGTGCCAGTAGTATTGTGGCAGGGGCGACCGGGGAGCTGTTTTTT. Its protein product is CASSIVAGATGELFF.

The chain combines TRBV14 with TRBJ1-2, with D hard to call. Germline CDR1 SGHDN, CDR2 FVKESK. V was cut by 6 bases and J by 3 bases, with 11 bases left in between. The CDR3 covers 13 residues. CDR3 loop: CASRPGGYYGYTF. CDR3 in DNA: TGTGCCAGCAGGCCAGGAGGTTACTATGGCTACACCTTC. Together with reference TRBV14 and TRBJ1-2, the CDR3 gives the full variable domain: EAGVTQFPSHSVIEKGQTVTLRCDPISGHDNLYWYRRVMGKEIKFLLHFVKESKQDESGMPNNRFLAERTGGTYSTLKVQPAELEDSGVYFCASRPGGYYGYTFGSGTRLTVV.

V and J are TRBV5-6 and TRBJ2-5; 7 nucleotides align to TRBD2. The CDR3 extends over 15 amino acids. V was clipped by 4 bases and J by 2 bases; unmatched bases: 8. Germline V gene lookup returns CDR1 SGHDT and CDR2 YYEEEE. The CDR3: CASSVFSGGQETQYF. The CDR3 nucleotides are TGTGCCAGCAGCGTTTTTTCGGGAGGACAAGAGACCCAGTACTTC. Combining the CDR3 with reference TRBV5-6 and TRBJ2-5 gives the whole variable domain DAGVTQSPTHLIKTRGQQVTLRCSPKSGHDTVSWYQQALGQGPQFIFQYYEEEERQRGNFPDRFSGHQFPNYSSELNVNALLLGDSALYLCASSVFSGGQETQYFGPGTRLLVL.

The V call is TRBV14, the J call TRBJ1-1, with D perhaps TRBD1 (6 bases). The CDR3 spans 14 residues. V shed 4 bases and J shed 2 bases, with 11 bases lying between them. Germline lookup yields CDR1 SGHDN and CDR2 FVKESK. CDR3 in DNA: TGTGCCAGCAGCCGGGGACAATTAAACACTGAAGCTTTCTTT. Translated, it gives CASSRGQLNTEAFF.

As to this clone: Compared with germline, one end of the junction differs, possibly owing to a read error. The V and J genes are TRBV5-3 and TRBJ2-4, with a possible D match to TRBD1 (5 bases). TRBV5-3 has ORF status, its function being uncertain. The CDR3 has 11 residues. CDR3 DNA: TGTGCCAGAAGCACACCGACAGCCCTCAAGTTC. Amino acid sequence: CARSTPTALKF.